The subject of this entry is one TCR beta chain. No antigen is known for it. This sample was included in a study of cytomegalovirus exposure and HLA in healthy donors. Study-level findings and limits: The study assumed roughly uniform donor sequencing depth for presence/absence analyses.

Amplification used 60 Vbeta primers and 13 Jbeta primers. Only in-frame clones appear in the TCRdb table, and some are missing; sequencing was by immunoSEQ multiplex PCR. The sample has nearly 200,000 clones; 82% are singletons. The V gene's germline CDR1 is SNHLY and CDR2 FYNNEI. The CDR3 sequence is 15 residues long. Trimming pared 7 bases from V and 7 bases from J, leaving 17 bases between. J is TRBJ1-6 and V is TRBV2; weak D call: TRBD1 (6 bases). The receptor comes from a boy under 10 years old in good health and CMV-seronegative. The sample comprised PBMCs. The CDR3 DNA reads TGTGCCAGCACTTTGTTCGGGACAAGCAATTCACCCCTCCACTTT. Translated, it gives CASTLFGTSNSPLHF.